What follows are 7 T cell receptor beta chains derived from one specimen sequenced in a study of T cell changes during pregnancy in multiple sclerosis (dated by TCRdb to about 2019). The library came from the immunoSEQ multiplex PCR assay. Drawn from immuneACCESS, this table holds only the in-frame rearrangements with V and J called that TCRdb kept. Clones are partly lost; checked studies trace under half to an unresolved V gene and leave the rest unexplained. For this sample the table gives 30,000 to 45,000 clones, of which roughly 92% were detected only once. Clones ranked in the top ten supply over 1% of the sample. What was sequenced was PBMCs (not recorded whether the cells were cultured). These receptors all come from a female donor with multiple sclerosis, enrolled in a pregnancy study.

V usage is TRBV27 and J usage is TRBJ1-5; TRBD1 matches 8 bases. The junction had 2 bases not matched to a gene; V was cut back by 7 bases and J by 0 bases. This CDR3 has 14 residues. Per germline, CDR1 MNHEY and CDR2 SMNVEV (reference sequence). The CDR3 DNA sequence: TGTGCCAGCAATGGACAGGGTAGCAATCAGCCCCAGCATTTT. Amino acid sequence: CASNGQGSNQPQHF.

V is TRBV4-3 and J is TRBJ2-3; 9 bases fit TRBD2. The CDR3 length is 17 residues. V shed 0 bases, J shed 4 bases, and the junction held 8 bases outside the gene matches. Germline V lookup: CDR1 LGHNA, CDR2 YSLEER. This CDR3 reads CASSQEVAGGPPDTQYF. Here the CDR3 DNA reads TGCGCCAGCAGCCAAGAAGTGGCGGGAGGGCCCCCAGATACGCAGTATTTT.

V is TRBV2 and J is TRBJ1-3; no firm D call. Germline V gene data show CDR1 as SNHLY and CDR2 as FYNNEI. Trimming cost V 5 bases and J 3 bases, with 2 bases left between them. The CDR3 length is 11 residues. The CDR3 loop reads CASSFGNTIYF. CDR3 bases: TGTGCCAGCAGTTTTGGAAACACCATATATTTT.

V gene TRBV9 combines with J gene TRBJ2-1; perhaps TRBD2 as D (6 bases). CDR3 size: 11 residues. The V gene lost 4 bases and the J gene lost 15 bases, with 14 bases spanning the gap. Germline lookup yields CDR1 SGDLS and CDR2 YYNGEE. CDR3 region: CASSPWTTLFF. CDR3 in DNA: TGTGCCAGCAGCCCCTGGACTACCTTGTTCTTC.

This sequence joins TRBV29-1 and TRBJ2-3, with a tentative D call TRBD2 (5 bases). The CDR3 runs to 12 residues. V was clipped by 3 bases and J by 6 bases, with 10 bases between them. Germline-derived CDR1 and CDR2 are SQVTM and ANQGSEA. The CDR3 region is CSVDLAWDTQYF. CDR3 bases: TGCAGCGTTGACCTAGCTTGGGATACGCAGTATTTT.

The gene calls are TRBV19 and TRBJ2-1; D remains unclear. In germline, CDR1 is LNHDA, CDR2 SQIVND (reference sequence). The V end was cut by 3 bases, the J end by 8 bases, with 11 bases between. The CDR3 sequence is 13 residues long. CDR3 sequence reads: CASSIGIAYEQFF. The CDR3 DNA sequence: TGTGCCAGTAGTATCGGCATAGCCTATGAGCAGTTCTTC. Supplemented by reference TRBV19 and TRBJ2-1, the full variable domain reads DGGITQSPKYLFRKEGQNVTLSCEQNLNHDAMYWYRQDPGQGLRLIYYSQIVNDFQKGDIAEGYSVSREKKESFPLTVTSAQKNPTAFYLCASSIGIAYEQFFGPGTRLTVL.

V usage is TRBV7-2 and J usage is TRBJ2-5; D unclear. The CDR3 runs 13 residues. The V gene lost 1 base and the J gene lost 2 bases, with 5 bases spanning the gap. CDR1 and CDR2 from the germline V gene are SGHTA and FQGNSA. CDR3 DNA sequence: TGTGCCAGCAGCTTAGTAGATCAAGAGACCCAGTACTTC. Translated, it gives CASSLVDQETQYF.